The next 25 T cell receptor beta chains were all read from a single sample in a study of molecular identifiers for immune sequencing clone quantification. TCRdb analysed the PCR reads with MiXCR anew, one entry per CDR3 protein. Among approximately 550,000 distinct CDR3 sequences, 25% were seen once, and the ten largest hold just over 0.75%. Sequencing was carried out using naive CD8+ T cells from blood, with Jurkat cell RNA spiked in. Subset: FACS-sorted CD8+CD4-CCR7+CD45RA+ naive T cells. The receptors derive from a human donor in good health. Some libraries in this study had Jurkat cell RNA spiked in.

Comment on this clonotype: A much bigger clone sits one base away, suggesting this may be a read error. CDR3 coding DNA: TGCGCCAGCAGCCACCAAGATAGAGGAGGCACCGGGGGGCTGTTTTTT. This gives the protein CASSHQDRGGTGGLFF. The chain carries TRBV4-1 and TRBJ2-2; D is perhaps TRBD2 (6 bases). The V gene's germline CDR1 is MGHRA and CDR2 YSYEKL. This CDR3 contains 16 residues.

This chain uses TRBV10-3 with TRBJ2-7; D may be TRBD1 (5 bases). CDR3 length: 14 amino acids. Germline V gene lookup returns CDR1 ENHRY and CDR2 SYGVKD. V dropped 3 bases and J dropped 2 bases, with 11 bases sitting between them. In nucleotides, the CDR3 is TGTGCCATCAGTGAAGGCAGGGCAACCTACGAGCAGTACTTC. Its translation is CAISEGRATYEQYF.

The CDR3 is CASSPPGGADTDTQYF. In nucleotides, the CDR3 is TGTGCCAGCAGCCCACCAGGGGGCGCAGACACAGATACGCAGTATTTT. The chain has TRBV5-3 and TRBJ2-3, with 8 bases fitting TRBD1. TRBV5-3 is an ORF, with its function uncertain. The V gene end was trimmed by 8 bases and the J gene end by 2 bases; junction bases not matched to a gene: 13. The CDR3 has 16 residues.

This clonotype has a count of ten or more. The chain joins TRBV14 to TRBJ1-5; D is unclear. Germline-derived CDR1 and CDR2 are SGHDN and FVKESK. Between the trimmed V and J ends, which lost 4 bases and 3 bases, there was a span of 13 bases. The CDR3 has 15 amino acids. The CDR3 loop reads CASSLPSIINQPQHF. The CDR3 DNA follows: TGTGCCAGCAGCCTCCCCTCCATTATCAATCAGCCCCAGCATTTT.

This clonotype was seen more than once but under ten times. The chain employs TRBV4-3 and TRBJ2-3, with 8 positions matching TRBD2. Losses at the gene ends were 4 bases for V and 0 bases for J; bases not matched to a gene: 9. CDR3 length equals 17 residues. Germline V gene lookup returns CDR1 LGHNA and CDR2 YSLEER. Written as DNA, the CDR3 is TGCGCCAGCAGCCCCCGTTTAGCGGGGACAAGCACAGATACGCAGTATTTT. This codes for CASSPRLAGTSTDTQYF.

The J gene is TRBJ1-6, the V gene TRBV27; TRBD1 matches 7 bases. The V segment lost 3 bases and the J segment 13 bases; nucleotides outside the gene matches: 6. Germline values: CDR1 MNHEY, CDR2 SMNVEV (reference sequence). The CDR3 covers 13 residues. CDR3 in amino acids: CASSFQGGGPLHF. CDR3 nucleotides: TGTGCCAGCAGTTTCCAGGGGGGTGGCCCCCTCCACTTT.

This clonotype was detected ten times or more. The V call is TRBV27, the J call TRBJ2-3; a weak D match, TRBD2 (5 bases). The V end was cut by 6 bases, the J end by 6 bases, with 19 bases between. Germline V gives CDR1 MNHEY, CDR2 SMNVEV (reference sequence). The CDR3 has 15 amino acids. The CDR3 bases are TGTGCCAGCAGGCCCCAACTAGAAGTCTATGATACGCAGTATTTT. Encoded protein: CASRPQLEVYDTQYF.

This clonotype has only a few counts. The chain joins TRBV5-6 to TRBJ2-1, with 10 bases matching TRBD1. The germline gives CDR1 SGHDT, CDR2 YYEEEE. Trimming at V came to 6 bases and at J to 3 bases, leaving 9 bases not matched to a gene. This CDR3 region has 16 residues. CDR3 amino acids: CASTERGQGIYNEQFF. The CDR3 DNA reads TGTGCCAGCACCGAAAGGGGACAGGGGATCTACAATGAGCAGTTCTTC.

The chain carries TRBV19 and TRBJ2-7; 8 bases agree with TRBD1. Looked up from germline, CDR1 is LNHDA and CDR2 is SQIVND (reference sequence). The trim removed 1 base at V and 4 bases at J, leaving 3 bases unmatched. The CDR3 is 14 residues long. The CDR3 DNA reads TGTGCCAGTAGTATAGCATACAGGGGGTACGAGCAGTACTTC. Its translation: CASSIAYRGYEQYF. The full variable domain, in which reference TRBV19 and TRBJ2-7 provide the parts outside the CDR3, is DGGITQSPKYLFRKEGQNVTLSCEQNLNHDAMYWYRQDPGQGLRLIYYSQIVNDFQKGDIAEGYSVSREKKESFPLTVTSAQKNPTAFYLCASSIAYRGYEQYFGPGTRLTVT.

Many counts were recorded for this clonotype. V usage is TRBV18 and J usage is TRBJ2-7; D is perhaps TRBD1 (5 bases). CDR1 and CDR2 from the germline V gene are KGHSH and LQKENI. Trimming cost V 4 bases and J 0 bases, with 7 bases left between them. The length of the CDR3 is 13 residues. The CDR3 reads CASSQQDSYEQYF. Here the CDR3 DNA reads TGTGCCAGCTCACAACAGGACTCCTACGAGCAGTACTTC.

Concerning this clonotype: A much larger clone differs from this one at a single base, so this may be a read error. Written as DNA, the CDR3 is TGCGCCAGCAGCTTCAGGGGTCAAGTGAACACTGAAGCTTTCTTT. This translates into CASSFRGQVNTEAFF. This chain uses TRBV5-1 with TRBJ1-1; TRBD1 might be the D (6 bases). V was cut by 2 bases and J by 0 bases, with 11 bases left in between. The CDR3 is 15 residues long. CDR1 and CDR2 from the germline V gene are SGHRS and YFSETQ.

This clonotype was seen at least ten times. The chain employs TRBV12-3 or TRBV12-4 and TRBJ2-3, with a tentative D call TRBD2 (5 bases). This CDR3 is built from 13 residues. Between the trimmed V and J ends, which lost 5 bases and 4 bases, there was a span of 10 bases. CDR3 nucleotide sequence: TGTGCCAGCAGTCCAGCGGTGGCAGATACGCAGTATTTT. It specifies CASSPAVADTQYF.

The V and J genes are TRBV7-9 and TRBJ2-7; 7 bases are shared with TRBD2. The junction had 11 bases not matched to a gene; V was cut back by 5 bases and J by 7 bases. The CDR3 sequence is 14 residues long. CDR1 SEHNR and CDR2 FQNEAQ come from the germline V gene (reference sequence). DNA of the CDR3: TGTGCCAGCAGCACCATTCGGGGGGTGGGAGAGCAGTACTTC. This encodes CASSTIRGVGEQYF.

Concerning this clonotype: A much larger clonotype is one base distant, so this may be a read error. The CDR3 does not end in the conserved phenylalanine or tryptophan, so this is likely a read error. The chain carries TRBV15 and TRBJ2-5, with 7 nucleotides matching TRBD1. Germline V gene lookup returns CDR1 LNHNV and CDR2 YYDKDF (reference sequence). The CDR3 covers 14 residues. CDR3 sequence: CATTRGTADETQYS. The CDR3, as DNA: TGTGCCACCACCAGAGGGACAGCCGATGAGACCCAGTACTCC.

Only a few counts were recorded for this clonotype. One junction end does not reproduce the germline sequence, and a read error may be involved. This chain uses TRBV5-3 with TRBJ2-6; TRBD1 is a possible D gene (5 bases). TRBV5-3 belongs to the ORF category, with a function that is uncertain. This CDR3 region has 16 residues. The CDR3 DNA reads TGTGCCAGCAGCTTATCTCAGAGCTCTGGGGCCAACGTCCTGGCTTTC. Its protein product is CASSLSQSSGANVLAF.

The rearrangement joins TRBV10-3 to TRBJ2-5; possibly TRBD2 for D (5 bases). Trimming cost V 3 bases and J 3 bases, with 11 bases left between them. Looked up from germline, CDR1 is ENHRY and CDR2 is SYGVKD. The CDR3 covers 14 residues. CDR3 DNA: TGTGCCATCAGTGACCCCGGGATCAAAGAGACCCAGTACTTC. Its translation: CAISDPGIKETQYF.

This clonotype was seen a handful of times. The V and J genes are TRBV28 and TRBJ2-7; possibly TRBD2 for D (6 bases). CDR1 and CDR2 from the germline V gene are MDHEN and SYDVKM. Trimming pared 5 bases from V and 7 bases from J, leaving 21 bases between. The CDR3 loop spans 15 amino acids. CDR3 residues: CASSSLSGLPLEQYF. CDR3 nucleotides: TGTGCCAGCAGTAGCTTGAGCGGGCTCCCCCTTGAGCAGTACTTC.

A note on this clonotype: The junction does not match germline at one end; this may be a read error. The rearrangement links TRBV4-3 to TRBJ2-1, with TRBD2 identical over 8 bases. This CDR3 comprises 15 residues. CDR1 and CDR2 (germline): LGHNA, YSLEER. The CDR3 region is CAGRAGTSQYNEQFF. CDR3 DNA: TGCGCCGGCAGGGCGGGGACTAGTCAATACAATGAGCAGTTCTTC.

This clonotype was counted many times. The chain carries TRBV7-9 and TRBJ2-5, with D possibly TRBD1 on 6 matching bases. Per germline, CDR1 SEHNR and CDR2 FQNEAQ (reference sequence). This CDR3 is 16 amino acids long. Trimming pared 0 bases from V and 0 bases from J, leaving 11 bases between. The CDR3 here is CASSLATGGYQETQYF. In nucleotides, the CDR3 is TGTGCCAGCAGCTTAGCGACAGGCGGGTACCAAGAGACCCAGTACTTC.

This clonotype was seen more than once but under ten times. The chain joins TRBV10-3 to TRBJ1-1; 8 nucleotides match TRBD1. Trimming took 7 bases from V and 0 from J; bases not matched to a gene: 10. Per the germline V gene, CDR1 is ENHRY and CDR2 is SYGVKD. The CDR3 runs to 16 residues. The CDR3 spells CAITPGTGGLNTEAFF. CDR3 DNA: TGTGCCATCACCCCCGGGACAGGCGGTCTGAACACTGAAGCTTTCTTT.

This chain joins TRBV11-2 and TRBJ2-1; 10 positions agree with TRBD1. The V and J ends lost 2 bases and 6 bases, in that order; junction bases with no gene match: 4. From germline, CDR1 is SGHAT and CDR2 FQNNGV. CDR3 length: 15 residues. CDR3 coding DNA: TGTGCCAGCAGCTTAACCGGGACAGGGGCCAATGAGCAGTTCTTC. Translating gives CASSLTGTGANEQFF.

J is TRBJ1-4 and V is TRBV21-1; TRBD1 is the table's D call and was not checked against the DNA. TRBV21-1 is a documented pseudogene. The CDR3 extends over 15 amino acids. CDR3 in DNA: TGTGCCGGCAGCCCGACAGGGGGCGGGCGTGAAAAACTGTTTTTT. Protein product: CAGSPTGGGREKLFF.

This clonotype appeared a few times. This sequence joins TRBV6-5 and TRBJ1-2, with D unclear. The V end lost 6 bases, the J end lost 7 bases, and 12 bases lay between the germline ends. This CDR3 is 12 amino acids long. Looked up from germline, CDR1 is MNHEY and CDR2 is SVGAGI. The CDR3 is CASSQDSFGYTF. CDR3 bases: TGTGCCAGCAGCCAGGACTCTTTTGGCTACACCTTC.

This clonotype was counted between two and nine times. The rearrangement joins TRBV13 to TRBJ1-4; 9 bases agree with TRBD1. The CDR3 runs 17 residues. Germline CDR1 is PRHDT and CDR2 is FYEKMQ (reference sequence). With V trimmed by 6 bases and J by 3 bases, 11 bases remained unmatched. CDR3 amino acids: CASSSVPGQGSNEKLFF. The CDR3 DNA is TGTGCCAGCAGTTCGGTCCCGGGACAGGGATCTAATGAAAAACTGTTTTTT.

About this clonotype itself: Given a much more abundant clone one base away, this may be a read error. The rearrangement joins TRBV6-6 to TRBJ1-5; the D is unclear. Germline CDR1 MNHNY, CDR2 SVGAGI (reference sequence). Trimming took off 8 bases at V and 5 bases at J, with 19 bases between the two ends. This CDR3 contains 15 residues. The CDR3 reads CASAITQLGDQPQHF. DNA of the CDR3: TGTGCCAGCGCTATAACCCAGCTGGGCGATCAGCCCCAGCATTTT.